This record concerns one T cell receptor beta chain sequence. This specimen belongs to a study of CD8 T cells in Susac syndrome. At the level of the study: Blood was drawn from patients with Susac syndrome. At that point, they were therapy-naive, on corticosteroids, or on intravenous immunoglobulin alone.

The RNA, about 0.45 to 1 ug, was put through reverse transcription using random hexamers. TCRdb fed the immunoSEQ multiplex PCR reads into MiXCR, producing one record per CDR3 protein. The repertoire holds about 240,000 distinct CDR3 sequences, with approximately 95% as singletons. The T cells that were sequenced for TCR beta were CD8+ and CD4+ cells from blood. The receptor was derived from a human donor with Susac syndrome. Sample: CD4+ T cells from PBMCs.

The CDR3 sequence is CASSETGHRRGYNEQFF. CDR3 sequence (DNA): TGTGCCAGCAGTGAAACTGGCCATCGGAGGGGCTACAATGAGCAGTTCTTC. The chain carries TRBV25-1 and TRBJ2-1, with TRBD2 as a possible D gene (6 bases). The V gene lost 2 bases and the J gene lost 3 bases, with 17 bases spanning the gap. Germline V gene data show CDR1 as MGHDK and CDR2 as SYGVNS. The length of the CDR3 is 17 residues.